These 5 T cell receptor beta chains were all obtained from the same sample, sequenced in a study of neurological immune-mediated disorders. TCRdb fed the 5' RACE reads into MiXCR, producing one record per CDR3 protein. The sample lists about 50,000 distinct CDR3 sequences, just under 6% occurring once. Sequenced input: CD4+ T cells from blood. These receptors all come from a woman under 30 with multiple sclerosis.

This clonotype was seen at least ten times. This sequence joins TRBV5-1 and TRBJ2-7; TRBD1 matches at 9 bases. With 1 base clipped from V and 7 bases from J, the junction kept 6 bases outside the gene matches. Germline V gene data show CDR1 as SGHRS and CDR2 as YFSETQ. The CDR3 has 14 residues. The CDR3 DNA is TGCGCCAGCAGCTTGCCGGGACAGGGTAAGGAGCAGTACTTC. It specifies CASSLPGQGKEQYF. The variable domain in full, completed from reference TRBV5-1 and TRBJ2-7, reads KAGVTQTPRYLIKTRGQQVTLSCSPISGHRSVSWYQQTPGQGLQFLFEYFSETQRNKGNFPGRFSGRQFSNSRSEMNVSTLELGDSALYLCASSLPGQGKEQYFGPGTRLTVT.

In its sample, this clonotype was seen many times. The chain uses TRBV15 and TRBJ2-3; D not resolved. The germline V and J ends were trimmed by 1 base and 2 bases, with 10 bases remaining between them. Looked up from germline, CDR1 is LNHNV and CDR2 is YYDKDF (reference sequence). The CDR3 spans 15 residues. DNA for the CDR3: TGTGCCACCAGCAGAGGGTTGACCCACACAGATACGCAGTATTTT. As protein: CATSRGLTHTDTQYF.

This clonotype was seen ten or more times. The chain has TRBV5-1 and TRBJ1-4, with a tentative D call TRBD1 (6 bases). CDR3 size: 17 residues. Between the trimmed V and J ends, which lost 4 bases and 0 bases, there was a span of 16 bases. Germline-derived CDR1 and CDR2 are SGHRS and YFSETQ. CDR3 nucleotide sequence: TGCGCCAGCAGCCCCCAGGGACAACTTGCAACTAATGAAAAACTGTTTTTT. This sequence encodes CASSPQGQLATNEKLFF.

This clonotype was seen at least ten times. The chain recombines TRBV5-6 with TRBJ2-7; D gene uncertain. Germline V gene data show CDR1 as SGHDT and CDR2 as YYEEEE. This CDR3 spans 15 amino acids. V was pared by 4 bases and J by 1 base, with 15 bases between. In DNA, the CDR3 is TGTGCCAGCAGCCGCCCTTCCCGATTGTCCTACGAGCAGTACTTC. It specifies CASSRPSRLSYEQYF.

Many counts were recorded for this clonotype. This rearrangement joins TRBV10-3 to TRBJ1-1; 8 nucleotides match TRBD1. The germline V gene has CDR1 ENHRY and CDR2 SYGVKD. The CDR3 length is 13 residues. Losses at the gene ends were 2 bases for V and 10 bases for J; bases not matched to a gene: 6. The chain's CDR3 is CAISESFTGGAFF. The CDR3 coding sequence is TGTGCCATCAGTGAGAGTTTTACAGGGGGAGCTTTCTTT.